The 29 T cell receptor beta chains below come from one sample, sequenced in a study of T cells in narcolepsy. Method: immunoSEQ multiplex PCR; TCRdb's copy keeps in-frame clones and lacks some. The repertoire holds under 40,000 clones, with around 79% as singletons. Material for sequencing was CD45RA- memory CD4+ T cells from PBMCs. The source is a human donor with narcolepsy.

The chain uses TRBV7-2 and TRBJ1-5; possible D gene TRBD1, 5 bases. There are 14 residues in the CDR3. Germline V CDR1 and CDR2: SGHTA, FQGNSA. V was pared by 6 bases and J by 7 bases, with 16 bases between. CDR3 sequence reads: CASSAGGFGQPQHF. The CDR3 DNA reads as TGTGCCAGCAGTGCGGGGGGGTTTGGCCAGCCCCAGCATTTT.

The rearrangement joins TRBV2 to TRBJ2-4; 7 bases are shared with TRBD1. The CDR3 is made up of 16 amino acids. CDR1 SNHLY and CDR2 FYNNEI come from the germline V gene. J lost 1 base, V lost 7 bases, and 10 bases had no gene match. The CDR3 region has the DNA TGTGCCAGCATGCCTTCGGCAGGGGGTGCCAAAAACATTCAGTACTTC. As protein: CASMPSAGGAKNIQYF.

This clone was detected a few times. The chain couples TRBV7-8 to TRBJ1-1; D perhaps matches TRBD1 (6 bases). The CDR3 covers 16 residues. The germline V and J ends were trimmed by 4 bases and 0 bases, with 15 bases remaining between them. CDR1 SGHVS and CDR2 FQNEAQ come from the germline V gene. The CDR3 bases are TGTGCCAGCAGCTCGGCAGGGGCTAATATGAACACTGAAGCTTTCTTT. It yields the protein CASSSAGANMNTEAFF.

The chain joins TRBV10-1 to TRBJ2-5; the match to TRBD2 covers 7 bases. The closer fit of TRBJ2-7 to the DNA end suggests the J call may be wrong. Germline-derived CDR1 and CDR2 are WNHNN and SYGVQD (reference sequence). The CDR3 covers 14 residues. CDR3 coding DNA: TGCGCCAGCAGCGAAGCCGGGACTAAATACGAGCAGTACTTC. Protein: CASSEAGTKYEQYF.

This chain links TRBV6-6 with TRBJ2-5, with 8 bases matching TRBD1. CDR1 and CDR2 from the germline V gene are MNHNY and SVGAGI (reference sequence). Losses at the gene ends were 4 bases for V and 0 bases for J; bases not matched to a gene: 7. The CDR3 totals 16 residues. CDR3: CASSSGQGRNQETQYF. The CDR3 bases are TGTGCCAGCAGTTCAGGACAGGGAAGAAACCAAGAGACCCAGTACTTC.

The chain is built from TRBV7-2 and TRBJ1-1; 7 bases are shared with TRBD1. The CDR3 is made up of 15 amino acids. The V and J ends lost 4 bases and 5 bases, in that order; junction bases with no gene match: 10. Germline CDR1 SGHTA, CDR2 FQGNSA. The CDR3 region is CASSSPEARGTEAFF. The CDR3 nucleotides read TGTGCCAGCAGCTCCCCGGAGGCCAGGGGGACTGAAGCTTTCTTT.

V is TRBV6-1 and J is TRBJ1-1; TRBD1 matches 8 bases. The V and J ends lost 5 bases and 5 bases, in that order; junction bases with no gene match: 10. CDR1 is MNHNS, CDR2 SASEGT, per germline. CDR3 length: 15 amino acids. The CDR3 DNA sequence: TGTGCCAGCAGTCCCCACCGGACAGGGCCGACTGAAGCTTTCTTT. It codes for CASSPHRTGPTEAFF.

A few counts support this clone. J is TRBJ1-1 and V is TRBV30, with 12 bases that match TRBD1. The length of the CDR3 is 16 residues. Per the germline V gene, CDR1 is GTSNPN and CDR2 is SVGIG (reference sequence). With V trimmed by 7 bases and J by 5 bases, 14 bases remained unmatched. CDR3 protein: CASLGGQGAGGTEAFF. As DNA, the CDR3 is TGTGCCTCCTTGGGGGGACAGGGGGCAGGAGGAACTGAAGCTTTCTTT.

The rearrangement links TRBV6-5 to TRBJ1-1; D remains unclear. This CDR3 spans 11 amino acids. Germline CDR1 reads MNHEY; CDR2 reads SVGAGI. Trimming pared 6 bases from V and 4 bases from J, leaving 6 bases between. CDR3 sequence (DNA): TGTGCCAGCAGCCCCGTCACTGAAGCTTTCTTT. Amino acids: CASSPVTEAFF.

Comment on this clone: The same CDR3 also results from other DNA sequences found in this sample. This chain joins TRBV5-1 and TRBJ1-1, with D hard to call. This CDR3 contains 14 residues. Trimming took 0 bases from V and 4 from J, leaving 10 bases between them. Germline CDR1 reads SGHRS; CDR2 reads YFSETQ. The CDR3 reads CASSLVTDGTEAFF. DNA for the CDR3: TGCGCCAGCAGCTTGGTGACTGATGGCACTGAAGCTTTCTTT.

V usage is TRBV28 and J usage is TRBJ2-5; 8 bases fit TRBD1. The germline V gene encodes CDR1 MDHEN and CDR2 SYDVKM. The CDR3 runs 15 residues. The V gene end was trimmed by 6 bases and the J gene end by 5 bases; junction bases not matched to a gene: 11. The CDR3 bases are TGTGCCAGCAGACACGATACAGGGGGGAGCGAGACCCAGTACTTC. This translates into CASRHDTGGSETQYF.

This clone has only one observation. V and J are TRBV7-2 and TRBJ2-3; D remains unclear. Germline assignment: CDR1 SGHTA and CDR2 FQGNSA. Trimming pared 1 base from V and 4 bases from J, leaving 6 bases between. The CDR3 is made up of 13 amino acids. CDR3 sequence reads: CASSLEISDTQYF. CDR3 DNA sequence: TGTGCCAGCAGCTTAGAGATATCAGATACGCAGTATTTT.

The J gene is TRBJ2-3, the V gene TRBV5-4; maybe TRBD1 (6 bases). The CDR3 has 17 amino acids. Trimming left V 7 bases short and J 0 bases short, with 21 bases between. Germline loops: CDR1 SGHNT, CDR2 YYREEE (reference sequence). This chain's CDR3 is CASFLPGDSISTDTQYF. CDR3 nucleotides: TGTGCCAGCTTCCTACCAGGGGATTCGATTAGCACAGATACGCAGTATTTT.

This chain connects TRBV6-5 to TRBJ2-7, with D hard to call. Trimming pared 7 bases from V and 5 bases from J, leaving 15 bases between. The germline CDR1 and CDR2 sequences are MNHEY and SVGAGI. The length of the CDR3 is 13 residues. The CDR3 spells CASTGLGPHEQYF. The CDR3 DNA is TGTGCCAGCACTGGTTTAGGTCCGCACGAGCAGTACTTC.

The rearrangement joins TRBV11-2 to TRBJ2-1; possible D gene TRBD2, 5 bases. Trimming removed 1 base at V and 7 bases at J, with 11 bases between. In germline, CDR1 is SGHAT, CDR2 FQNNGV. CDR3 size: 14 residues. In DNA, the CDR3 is TGTGCCAGCAGCTTAGGCTCCTCGGGGAATGAGCAGTTCTTC. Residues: CASSLGSSGNEQFF.

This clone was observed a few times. CDR3 nucleotide sequence: TGTGCCAGCTCACTGTATCCCATGACGACTAGTCAAGATACGCAGTATTTT. The encoded protein is CASSLYPMTTSQDTQYF. V and J are TRBV18 and TRBJ2-3; the D gene is possibly TRBD2 (6 bases). Germline V lookup: CDR1 KGHSH, CDR2 LQKENI. The CDR3 sequence is 17 residues long. V was shortened by 4 bases and J by 5 bases, with 22 bases between the two germline ends. The full variable domain, with the rest looked up from reference TRBV18 and TRBJ2-3, is NAGVMQNPRHLVRRRGQEARLRCSPMKGHSHVYWYRQLPEEGLKFMVYLQKENIIDESGMPKERFSAEFPKEGPSILRIQQVVRGDSAAYFCASSLYPMTTSQDTQYFGPGTRLTVL.

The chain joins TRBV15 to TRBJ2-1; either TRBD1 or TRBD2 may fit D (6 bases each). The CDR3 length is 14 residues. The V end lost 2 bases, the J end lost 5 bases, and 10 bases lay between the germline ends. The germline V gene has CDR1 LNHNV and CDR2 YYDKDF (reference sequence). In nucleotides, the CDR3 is TGTGCCACCAGCAGACCCGGGGGCCACAATGAGCAGTTCTTC. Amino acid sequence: CATSRPGGHNEQFF.

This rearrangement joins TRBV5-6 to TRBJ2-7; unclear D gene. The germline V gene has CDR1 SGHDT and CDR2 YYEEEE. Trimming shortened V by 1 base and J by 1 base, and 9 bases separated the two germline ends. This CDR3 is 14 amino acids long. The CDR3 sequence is CASSLIPDSYEQYF. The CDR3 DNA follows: TGTGCCAGCAGCTTGATCCCAGATTCCTACGAGCAGTACTTC.

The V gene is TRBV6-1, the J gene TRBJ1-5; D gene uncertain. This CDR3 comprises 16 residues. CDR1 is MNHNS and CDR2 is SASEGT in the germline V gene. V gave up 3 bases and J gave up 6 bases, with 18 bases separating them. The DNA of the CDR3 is TGTGCCAGCAGTGATGACGGGCCCCGAGGGAGTCAGCCCCAGCATTTT. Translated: CASSDDGPRGSQPQHF.

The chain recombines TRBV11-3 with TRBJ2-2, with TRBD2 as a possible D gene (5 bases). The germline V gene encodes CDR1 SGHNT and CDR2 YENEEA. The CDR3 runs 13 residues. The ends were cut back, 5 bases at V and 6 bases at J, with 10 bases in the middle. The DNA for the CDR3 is TGTGCCAGCAGCCCCCTAGCATCCGGGGAGCTGTTTTTT. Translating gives CASSPLASGELFF. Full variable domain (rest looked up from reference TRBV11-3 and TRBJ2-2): EAGVVQSPRYKIIEKKQPVAFWCNPISGHNTLYWYLQNLGQGPELLIRYENEEAVDDSQLPKDRFSAERLKGVDSTLKIQPAELGDSAVYLCASSPLASGELFFGEGSRLTVL.

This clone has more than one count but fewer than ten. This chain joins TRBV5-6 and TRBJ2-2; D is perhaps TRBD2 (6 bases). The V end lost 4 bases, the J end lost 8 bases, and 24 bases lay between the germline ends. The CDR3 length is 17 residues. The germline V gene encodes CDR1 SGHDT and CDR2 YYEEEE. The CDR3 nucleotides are TGTGCCAGCAGCCTCGCTTCAGGGTGGAGGGGTTTGGGGGAGCTGTTTTTT. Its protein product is CASSLASGWRGLGELFF.

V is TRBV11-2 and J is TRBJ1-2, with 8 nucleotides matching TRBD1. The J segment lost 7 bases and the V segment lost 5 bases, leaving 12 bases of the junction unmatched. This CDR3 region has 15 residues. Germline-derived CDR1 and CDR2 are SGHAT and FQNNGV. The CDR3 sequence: CASSQEQGAISGYTF. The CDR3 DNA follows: TGTGCCAGCAGCCAAGAGCAGGGGGCGATCTCTGGCTACACCTTC.

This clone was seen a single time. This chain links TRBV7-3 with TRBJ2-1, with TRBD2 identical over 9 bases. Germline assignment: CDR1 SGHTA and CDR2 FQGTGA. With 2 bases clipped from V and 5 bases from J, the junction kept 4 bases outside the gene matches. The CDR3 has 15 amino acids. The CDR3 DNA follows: TGTGCCAGCAGCTTACGTCTAGCGGGACACAATGAGCAGTTCTTC. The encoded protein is CASSLRLAGHNEQFF.

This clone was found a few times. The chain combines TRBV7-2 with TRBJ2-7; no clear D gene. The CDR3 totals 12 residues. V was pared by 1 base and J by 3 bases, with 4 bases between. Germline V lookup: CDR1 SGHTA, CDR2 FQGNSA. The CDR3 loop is CASSLGYYEQYF. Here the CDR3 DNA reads TGTGCCAGCAGCTTAGGCTACTACGAGCAGTACTTC.

CDR3 DNA: TGTGCCAGCTCACCACCTTCAAGCGGGAGGATCCTCTCCTACGAGCAGTACTTC. Its protein product is CASSPPSSGRILSYEQYF. The rearrangement links TRBV18 to TRBJ2-7; 9 nucleotides align to TRBD2. The J segment lost 0 bases and the V segment lost 0 bases, leaving 9 bases of the junction unmatched. The germline gives CDR1 KGHSH, CDR2 LQKENI. The CDR3 totals 18 residues.

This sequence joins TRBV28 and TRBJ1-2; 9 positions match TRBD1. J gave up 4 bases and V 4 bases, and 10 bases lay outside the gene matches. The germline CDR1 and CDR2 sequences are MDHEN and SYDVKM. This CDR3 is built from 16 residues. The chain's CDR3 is CASSSHMGQGVYGYTF. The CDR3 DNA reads TGTGCCAGCAGTTCCCACATGGGACAGGGTGTCTATGGCTACACCTTC.

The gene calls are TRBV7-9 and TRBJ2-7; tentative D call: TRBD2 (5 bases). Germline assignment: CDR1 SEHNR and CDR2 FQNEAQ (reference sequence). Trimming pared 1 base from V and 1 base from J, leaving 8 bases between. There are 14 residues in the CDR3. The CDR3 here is CASSLDGGSYEQYF. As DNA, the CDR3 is TGTGCCAGCAGCTTAGACGGAGGATCCTACGAGCAGTACTTC.

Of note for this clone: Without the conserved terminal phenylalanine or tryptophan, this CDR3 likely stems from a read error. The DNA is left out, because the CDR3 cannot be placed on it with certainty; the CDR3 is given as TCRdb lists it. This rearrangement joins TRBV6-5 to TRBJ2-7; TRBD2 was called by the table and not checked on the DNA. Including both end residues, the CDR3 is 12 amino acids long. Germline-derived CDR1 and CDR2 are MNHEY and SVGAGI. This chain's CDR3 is CASSVGSGLLEI.

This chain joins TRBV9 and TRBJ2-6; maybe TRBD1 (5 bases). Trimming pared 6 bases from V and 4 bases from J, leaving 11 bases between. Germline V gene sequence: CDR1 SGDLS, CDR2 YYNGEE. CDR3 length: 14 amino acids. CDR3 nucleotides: TGTGCCAGCACCAGGGAACCCGGGGCCAACGTCCTGACTTTC. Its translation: CASTREPGANVLTF.